This TCR beta chain was captured by sequencing in a study of regulatory T cells in long-lasting Graves disease. The time point here: newly diagnosed GD, antithyroid drugs for less than 3 months. There was RNA extracted from PBMCs, and the TCR library was made from it. Both iRepertoire HTBI primers and Arm-PCR of CDR3 regions were used to build the TCR beta libraries. TCRdb recomputed calls from the multiplex PCR reads with MiXCR, one row per CDR3 protein. The table shows 450,000 to 650,000 distinct CDR3 sequences, with roughly 15% occurring only once. This clonotype was seen repeatedly, ten times or more. CDR3 length: 15 amino acids. V dropped 10 bases and J dropped 2 bases, with 19 bases sitting between them. CDR1 MNHNS and CDR2 SASEGT come from the germline V gene. This sample also appeared in a second study, on T cells in Graves' hyperthyroidism and ophthalmopathy. That source adds: Across 18 months, stable Graves' hyperthyroidism was marked by no progression to ophthalmopathy. HTBI primers were employed in a first-round RT-PCR of the TCR CDR3.

The source of this sequence is a woman aged 35-65 years with Graves disease. This chain uses TRBV6-1 with TRBJ2-3, with D possibly TRBD2 on 5 matching bases. The specimen comprised peripheral blood mononuclear cells (PBMCs), sampled at new diagnosis, from a patient treated with antithyroid drugs. CDR3 DNA: TGTGCCACTCGGATGCCTGGGAGTTACACAGATACGCAGTATTTT. Translation gives CATRMPGSYTDTQYF.